This section outlines one T cell receptor beta chain sequence together with its context. These data originate in a study of blood T cell repertoires in COVID-19. The protocol was immunoSEQ multiplex PCR, while the TCRdb copy is restricted to in-frame clones and leaves out a portion. Of more than 250,000 clones listed, 85% to 90% are singletons. This receptor was taken from a young man with active or convalescent COVID-19. The material sequenced was peripheral blood.

CDR3 in DNA: TGTGCCAGCAGCCGCGGGGCCCTCGGGAAGACCTATGGCTACACCTTC. Translating gives CASSRGALGKTYGYTF. V usage is TRBV27 and J usage is TRBJ1-2, with D possibly TRBD1 on 5 matching bases. The germline CDR1 and CDR2 sequences are MNHEY and SMNVEV (reference sequence). This CDR3 region has 16 residues. Trimming left V 6 bases short and J 4 bases short, with 21 bases between.